The entry below gives a single T cell receptor (beta chain) sequence along with its context. An end of the junction differs from the germline gene, which may be a read error. These data originate in a study of CD8+CD57+ T cells in acquired aplastic anemia. Researchers used genomic DNA as the template to profile TCR beta VDJ and CDR3. TCRdb processed the reads anew with MiXCR; each CDR3 protein has one entry. The data show approximately 250,000 distinct CDR3 sequences, approximately 86% seen once. The CDR3 contains 15 residues. Germline V gives CDR1 SGHTA, CDR2 FQGTGA. Patients picked for sequencing had shown CD8+CD57+ cell expansion detected by flow cytometry.

This clonotype originated in a human donor with aplastic anemia. V is TRBV7-3 and J is TRBJ1-1, with D possibly TRBD1 on 5 matching bases. Input material: sorted CD4+, CD8+, or CD8+CD57+ T cells (not recorded which) from PBMCs. The CDR3 nucleotides read TGTGCCAGCAGCTTAGGTGGCGGAGGGGCAGATGAAGCGTTCTTT. It codes for CASSLGGGGADEAFF.